This is a list of T cell receptor beta chains from one sample in a study of blood T cell repertoires in COVID-19. Assay used: immunoSEQ multiplex PCR; TCRdb lists only in-frame clones, some missing. The sample carries some 270,000 clones, 89% recorded once. The sequenced sample was PBMCs or T cells enriched from blood (not recorded which). The receptors come from an older woman who had recovered from COVID-19. Each CDR3 is given with its conserved first and last residue. A D gene is named only where the DNA matches it firmly. Expanded clones get a size class; other rows say once, few or many, or leave the size out.

D,V,length,size,J,DNA,CDR3
.,TRBV4-1,17,.,TRBJ1-4,TGCGCCAGCAGCCAGCGTCTCTATCTTCCAACTAATGAAAAACTGTTTTTT,CASSQRLYLPTNEKLFF
TRBD1,TRBV28,14,few,TRBJ1-4,TGTGCCAGCAGTCCACGCTACAGGGGGGAAAAACTGTTTTTT,CASSPRYRGEKLFF
.,TRBV21-1,14,.,TRBJ1-1,TGTGCCAGCAGCAAACAGTATGCGAACACTGAAGCTTTCTTT,CASSKQYANTEAFF
.,TRBV19,13,.,TRBJ2-1,TGTGCCAGTAGTATGGCAGGCCGCAGAGAGCAGTTCTTC,CASSMAGRREQFF
.,TRBV28,15,.,TRBJ1-1,TGTGCCAGCAGGGAATACAGGGCCATGAACACTGAAGCTTTCTTT,CASREYRAMNTEAFF
.,TRBV28,12,.,TRBJ1-1,TGTGCCAGCAGTCCGTTGAACACTGAAGCTTTCTTT,CASSPLNTEAFF
TRBD2,TRBV14,16,.,TRBJ2-7,TGTGCCAGCAGCCACGGGGGGTCAGTGATTCGATACGAGCAGTACTTC,CASSHGGSVIRYEQYF
.,TRBV10-1,15,once,TRBJ2-1,TGCGCCAGCAGTGAGGCCGGGAGCTCCTACAATGAGCAGTTCTTC,CASSEAGSSYNEQFF
TRBD2,TRBV9,15,.,TRBJ2-1,TGTGCCAGCAGCTTATGGACTAGCGGGTACAATGAGCAGTTCTTC,CASSLWTSGYNEQFF
.,TRBV27,15,.,TRBJ2-7,TGTGCCAGCAGTTTAATGGCTAGCAGAAACTACGAGCAGTACTTC,CASSLMASRNYEQYF
TRBD2,TRBV3-1/TRBV3-2,14,.,TRBJ2-1,TGTGCCAGCAGCCAAGGAGCGGGGTACAATGAGCAGTTCTTC,CASSQGAGYNEQFF
.,TRBV29-1,13,.,TRBJ1-1,TGCAGCGTTGAAGGACAGACGAACACTGAAGCTTTCTTT,CSVEGQTNTEAFF
TRBD1,TRBV28,15,.,TRBJ2-7,TGTGCCAGCAGGTTACCGCCGGACAGGGCAAGGGAGCAGTACTTC,CASRLPPDRAREQYF
TRBD1,TRBV11-2,14,once,TRBJ1-3,TGTGCCAGCAGCGGACAGGGGGCTGGAAACACCATATATTTT,CASSGQGAGNTIYF
.,TRBV15,13,.,TRBJ1-5,TGTGCCACCAGCTTCGACTTCCTGGAGCCCCAGCATTTT,CATSFDFLEPQHF
TRBD1,TRBV4-1,15,.,TRBJ1-5,TGCGCCAGCAGCCTATACAGGGGGAGCAATCAGCCCCAGCATTTT,CASSLYRGSNQPQHF
.,TRBV5-1,14,.,TRBJ2-7,TGCGCCAGCAGCCCAGGGACTTTTGGAGACGAGCAGTACTTC,CASSPGTFGDEQYF